What follows are 14 T cell receptor beta chains derived from one specimen sequenced in a study of OX40 agonist ivuxolimab in advanced cancers. Method: immunoSEQ multiplex PCR; TCRdb's copy keeps in-frame clones and lacks some. The sample lists about 150,000 clones, around 94% occurring once. The starting material was CD4+ or CD8+ T cells sorted from blood, obtained in a trial of the OX40 agonist ivuxolimab. The receptors were sampled from an adult with an advanced solid tumor such as melanoma, head and neck, liver or kidney cancer.

The chain recombines TRBV4-2 with TRBJ2-7, with D maybe TRBD1 (5 bases). From germline, CDR1 is LGHNA and CDR2 YNFKEQ. The CDR3 consists of 14 residues. Trimming removed 1 base from V and 3 bases from J, with 10 bases in between. In DNA form, the CDR3 reads TGTGCCAGCAGCCAAGGTCAGGGTGACTACGAGCAGTACTTC. Translated, it gives CASSQGQGDYEQYF.

A word on this clone: The junction shows a germline mismatch at one end, possibly a read error. The V gene is TRBV2, the J gene TRBJ2-7, with no clear D. The CDR3 extends over 11 amino acids. In germline, CDR1 is SNHLY, CDR2 FYNNEI. The chain's CDR3 is CASSDSPPLSF. CDR3 sequence (DNA): TGTGCCAGCAGTGATTCCCCTCCGCTCTCATTC. Full variable domain (outside the CDR3, taken from reference TRBV2 and TRBJ2-7): EPEVTQTPSHQVTQMGQEVILRCVPISNHLYFYWYRQILGQKVEFLVSFYNNEISEKSEIFDDQFSVERPDGSNFTLKIRSTKLEDSAMYFCASSDSPPLSFGPGTRLTVT.

The V and J genes are TRBV29-1 and TRBJ1-1; 7 bases agree with TRBD1. Per the germline V gene, CDR1 is SQVTM and CDR2 is ANQGSEA. This CDR3 comprises 16 residues. Losses at the gene ends were 6 bases for V and 1 base for J; bases not matched to a gene: 14. DNA for the CDR3: TGCAGCGTCAGGGGGGGAAGGGGCGTTAGGAACACTGAAGCTTTCTTT. It codes for CSVRGGRGVRNTEAFF.

This chain links TRBV11-2 with TRBJ1-2, with 8 bases identical to TRBD1. The junction had 11 bases not matched to a gene; V was cut back by 4 bases and J by 4 bases. CDR1 is SGHAT, CDR2 FQNNGV, per germline. The CDR3 has 16 residues. The CDR3 sequence is CASSSLTGGTAYGYTF. The CDR3 nucleotides read TGTGCCAGCAGCTCCTTAACAGGGGGGACCGCCTATGGCTACACCTTC. The variable domain in full, completed from reference TRBV11-2 and TRBJ1-2, reads EAGVAQSPRYKIIEKRQSVAFWCNPISGHATLYWYQQILGQGPKLLIQFQNNGVVDDSQLPKDRFSAERLKGVDSTLKIQPAKLEDSAVYLCASSSLTGGTAYGYTFGSGTRLTVV.

V usage is TRBV11-2 and J usage is TRBJ1-1, with D possibly being TRBD1 (5 bases). Trimming pared 0 bases from V and 3 bases from J, leaving 14 bases between. In germline, CDR1 is SGHAT, CDR2 FQNNGV. The CDR3 extends over 16 amino acids. In DNA form, the CDR3 reads TGTGCCAGCAGCTTAGATGGGGGGGTGGGACACACTGAAGCTTTCTTT. Protein: CASSLDGGVGHTEAFF.

This rearrangement joins TRBV6-5 to TRBJ2-7, with TRBD1 identical over 9 bases. From germline, CDR1 is MNHEY and CDR2 SVGAGI. After removal of 2 bases from V and 0 bases from J, the junction contained 5 bases not matched to a gene. This CDR3 is 16 amino acids long. In nucleotides, the CDR3 is TGTGCCAGCAGTTACCTAGCGACAGGGGGCTCCTACGAGCAGTACTTC. Its translation is CASSYLATGGSYEQYF.

The gene calls are TRBV28 and TRBJ1-4, with TRBD1 matching 8 bases. Germline-derived CDR1 and CDR2 are MDHEN and SYDVKM. Trimming at V came to 5 bases and at J to 5 bases, leaving 7 bases not matched to a gene. There are 15 residues in the CDR3. This CDR3 reads CASSAGGARNEKLFF. CDR3 sequence (DNA): TGTGCCAGCAGTGCAGGGGGCGCAAGGAATGAAAAACTGTTTTTT.

This clone was seen a single time. This chain joins TRBV7-3 and TRBJ1-1, with D perhaps matching TRBD1 (5 bases). From germline, CDR1 is SGHTA and CDR2 FQGTGA. The CDR3 covers 13 residues. Trimming took 4 bases from V and 7 from J, leaving 13 bases between them. For the CDR3, the DNA is TGTGCCAGCAGCTCCGGGGCTAGTGGTGAAGCTTTCTTT. Translated, it gives CASSSGASGEAFF. Full variable domain (missing parts from reference TRBV7-3 and TRBJ1-1): GAGVSQTPSNKVTEKGKYVELRCDPISGHTALYWYRQSLGQGPEFLIYFQGTGAADDSGLPNDRFFAVRPEGSVSTLKIQRTERGDSAVYLCASSSGASGEAFFGQGTRLTVV.

The chain combines TRBV6-1 with TRBJ1-1, with no clear D. The CDR3 spans 13 residues. The germline V gene has CDR1 MNHNS and CDR2 SASEGT. V was pared by 5 bases and J by 5 bases, with 12 bases between. CDR3 sequence (DNA): TGTGCCAGCAGTCCCTCGGGAGGGACTGAAGCTTTCTTT. This encodes CASSPSGGTEAFF.

The chain employs TRBV5-4 and TRBJ1-4; no definite D call. V lost 4 bases and J 7 bases, leaving 14 bases between the germline ends. Germline CDR1 SGHNT, CDR2 YYREEE (reference sequence). The CDR3 loop spans 14 amino acids. CDR3 region: CASSRARTSEKLFF. The CDR3 DNA follows: TGTGCCAGCAGCCGGGCCCGGACGAGTGAAAAACTGTTTTTT.

The chain employs TRBV4-1 and TRBJ1-4, with TRBD1 identical over 8 bases. The CDR3 is made up of 12 amino acids. Germline V CDR1 and CDR2: MGHRA, YSYEKL. The J segment lost 11 bases and the V segment lost 3 bases, leaving 2 bases of the junction unmatched. CDR3 loop: CASSQRTGKLFF. The DNA for the CDR3 is TGCGCCAGCAGCCAGAGGACAGGGAAACTGTTTTTT.

This clone was seen only once. This sequence joins TRBV27 and TRBJ1-2; D is possibly TRBD1 (5 bases). This CDR3 contains 14 residues. The V and J ends lost 5 bases and 3 bases respectively, with 13 bases between them. Germline V gene sequence: CDR1 MNHEY, CDR2 SMNVEV (reference sequence). The CDR3 reads CASSTGPSHYGYTF. The CDR3 DNA reads TGTGCCAGCAGTACGGGGCCCTCCCACTATGGCTACACCTTC.

The chain recombines TRBV9 with TRBJ2-3; D might be TRBD2 (5 bases). The germline gives CDR1 SGDLS, CDR2 YYNGEE. The CDR3 totals 15 residues. The V end lost 0 bases, the J end lost 2 bases, and 10 bases lay between the germline ends. The CDR3 spells CASSVALSDTDTQYF. The CDR3 bases are TGTGCCAGCAGCGTAGCTCTTAGCGACACAGATACGCAGTATTTT.

The chain carries TRBV10-1 and TRBJ1-3; the D is unclear. The ends were cut back, 3 bases at V and 2 bases at J, with 5 bases in the middle. Germline values: CDR1 WNHNN, CDR2 SYGVQD (reference sequence). This CDR3 contains 13 residues. This chain's CDR3 is CASSDGPGNTIYF. For the CDR3, the DNA is TGCGCCAGCAGTGATGGGCCTGGAAACACCATATATTTT.